This T cell receptor beta chain was recovered during a study of graft-versus-host responses after intestinal transplantation. The overall study: Multivisceral, liver-intestinal, or isolated intestinal transplants were performed in recipients. Each recipient received anti-thymocyte globulin induction, then tacrolimus and steroids for approximately 3 years. Study conclusions and caveats: Among recipient marrow samples, GvH clones were found; some appeared first in ileum or blood.

The CDR3 runs to 17 residues. CDR1 and CDR2 (germline): LGHNT, FRNRAP. Unmatched junction bases numbered 4, after V lost 3 bases and J lost 0 bases. As to this clone: Its antigen remains unidentified.

Libraries were prepared by immunoSEQ multiplex PCR; TCRdb keeps only in-frame clonotypes and omits some of them. The data hold some 95,000 clones, with roughly 90% observed a single time. The TCR originated in a human donor who received an intestinal transplant. The chain is built from TRBV12-5 and TRBJ1-5; TRBD1 agrees at 11 bases. This specimen was unstimulated CD8+ T cells sorted from spleen or lymph node cells, taken before intestinal transplant. The CDR3 spells CASGFSDRGLSNQPQHF. CDR3 bases: TGTGCTAGTGGTTTTTCGGACAGGGGGCTTAGCAATCAGCCCCAGCATTTT. Supplemented by reference TRBV12-5 and TRBJ1-5, the full variable domain reads DARVTQTPRHKVTEMGQEVTMRCQPILGHNTVFWYRQTMMQGLELLAYFRNRAPLDDSGMPKDRFSAEMPDATLATLKIQPSEPRDSAVYFCASGFSDRGLSNQPQHFGDGTRLSIL.